The 27 T cell receptor beta chains listed next were all sequenced from one sample in a study of T cells in women clearing cervical HPV infection. Sequencing used immunoSEQ multiplex PCR; TCRdb keeps in-frame clones, though not all of them. The table lists about 20,000 clones. Sample: blood buffy coat. The receptors derive from a woman aged 18-70 years with a cervical HPV16 infection that either progressed to CIN3+ or cleared (not recorded which).

Comments on this clone: At one boundary the junction diverges from the germline segment, which might be a read error. The read halts 3 residues ahead of the CDR3 end, with the missing end drawn from the germline J gene. Other DNA sequences in the same sample also yield this CDR3. The rearrangement uses TRBV18 and TRBJ1-3, with 8 bases that match TRBD1. Germline assignment: CDR1 KGHSH and CDR2 LQKENI. The CDR3 covers 14 residues. The CDR3 loop is CASSSGGYGNTIYF. CDR3 DNA (partial): TGTGCCAGCTCGTCAGGGGGCTACGGAAACACG.

The CDR3 reads CASRSGGYNDYTF. Incomplete CDR3 DNA: TGTGCCAGCAGGTCCGGGGGTTACAATGAC. This rearrangement joins TRBV7-9 to TRBJ1-2; D possibly corresponds to TRBD1 (5 bases). Read sequence stops 3 residues before the CDR3 end, and the germline J gene provides the missing end. The CDR3 has 13 residues. Germline V gives CDR1 SEHNR, CDR2 FQNEAQ (reference sequence).

The covered CDR3 bases are TGTGCCAGCAGTTACAGAACAGGACAGATGGAGACG. This translates into CASSYRTGQMET. The whole CDR3 protein is CASSYRTGQMETQYF. This sequence joins TRBV6-2 or TRBV6-3 and TRBJ2-3; TRBD1 might be the D (6 bases). The read ends 3 residues early relative to the CDR3; the germline J gene fills the gap. The CDR3 is 15 residues long. Germline loops: CDR1 MNHEY, CDR2 SVGEGT.

Comment on this clone: The read terminates 3 residues before the CDR3 end, so the remaining end is supplied by the germline J gene. The gene calls are TRBV10-3 and TRBJ2-7; TRBD1 agrees at 9 bases. The CDR3 spans 14 residues. The ends lost 9 bases at V and 3 bases at J; junction bases unmatched: 9. Germline CDR1 is ENHRY and CDR2 is SYGVKD. The CDR3 bases that were read are TGTGCCATAAAGTCCGGGACAGGGAGCTACGAG. It codes for CAIKSGTGSYE. Given in full, the CDR3 is CAIKSGTGSYEQYF.

A note on this clone: The CDR3 is cut off 3 residues early in the read; its end comes from the germline J gene. This sequence joins TRBV19 and TRBJ2-2; perhaps TRBD1 as D (5 bases). The ends were cut back, 3 bases at V and 3 bases at J, with 11 bases in the middle. The CDR3 runs 15 residues. Germline V CDR1 and CDR2: LNHDA, SQIVND (reference sequence). The CDR3 sequence is CASSMLRQYTGELFF. The CDR3 DNA, read in part, is TGTGCCAGTAGTATGTTGCGACAGTACACCGGGGAG. Drawing the rest from reference TRBV19 and TRBJ2-2, the complete variable domain is DGGITQSPKYLFRKEGQNVTLSCEQNLNHDAMYWYRQDPGQGLRLIYYSQIVNDFQKGDIAEGYSVSREKKESFPLTVTSAQKNPTAFYLCASSMLRQYTGELFFGEGSRLTVL.

Worth noting for this clone: The read terminates 3 residues before the CDR3 end, so the remaining end is supplied by the germline J gene. The chain has TRBV6-1 and TRBJ2-3, with 7 bases lining up with TRBD1. Germline V gene sequence: CDR1 MNHNS, CDR2 SASEGT. Trimming at V came to 0 bases and at J to 5 bases, leaving 5 bases not matched to a gene. CDR3 length: 15 amino acids. CDR3 region: CASSEASTGVDTQYF. The CDR3 bases that were read are TGTGCCAGCAGTGAAGCCAGTACAGGGGTAGATACG.

Turning to this clone: The read gets to within 3 residues of the CDR3 end, and the germline J gene fills in the rest. This chain links TRBV6-2 or TRBV6-3 with TRBJ2-7; TRBD1 agrees at 8 bases. Germline values: CDR1 MNHEY, CDR2 SVGEGT. This CDR3 region has 14 residues. Germline trimming cut 5 bases from V and 0 bases from J; bases unmatched to any gene: 3. The CDR3 loop reads CASSTTGVSYEQYF. The CDR3 bases that were read are TGTGCCAGCAGTACGACAGGGGTCTCCTACGAG.

Note on this clone: Read data end 3 residues before the CDR3 end; the end is taken from the germline J gene. The chain carries TRBV28 and TRBJ2-3; 11 bases align to TRBD2. This CDR3 has 15 residues. V lost 4 bases, J lost 7 bases, and 7 bases stayed unmatched. Germline assignment: CDR1 MDHEN and CDR2 SYDVKM. The CDR3 region is CASSSDTSGSHTQYF. The sequenced part of the CDR3 DNA is TGTGCCAGCAGTTCCGATACTAGCGGGAGCCATACG.

On this clone itself: The read terminates 3 residues ahead of where the CDR3 ends, so the germline J gene completes it. The rearrangement joins TRBV18 to TRBJ1-5, with 8 bases matching TRBD1. J gave up 4 bases and V 3 bases, and 2 bases lay outside the gene matches. CDR3 length: 14 amino acids. CDR1 and CDR2 from the germline V gene are KGHSH and LQKENI. The sequenced part of the CDR3 DNA is TGTGCCAGCTCACCTTGGACAGGGAATCAGCCC. This gives the protein CASSPWTGNQP. The whole CDR3 protein reads CASSPWTGNQPQHF.

In regard to this clone: Coverage ceases 3 residues before the CDR3 finishes, and the germline J gene fills in the end. This chain joins TRBV6-4 and TRBJ1-4; D not resolved. The CDR3 contains 13 residues. CDR1 and CDR2 (germline): MRHNA, SNTAGT. The CDR3: CASRKGANSPLFF. The sequenced part of the CDR3 DNA is TGTGCCAGCAGAAAGGGTGCTAATTCACCA.

A note on this clone: The read comes to an end 3 residues before the CDR3 does, leaving the germline J gene to fill in the end. V is TRBV13 and J is TRBJ2-1; a possible D gene is TRBD2 (6 bases). Germline CDR1 is PRHDT and CDR2 is FYEKMQ (reference sequence). The CDR3 has 15 residues. The V and J ends lost 3 bases and 3 bases respectively, with 12 bases between them. CDR3 DNA, as far as it was read: TGTGCCAGCAGCTTCCCGGGGGACTTCTACAATGAG. This gives the protein CASSFPGDFYNE. The whole CDR3 sequence is CASSFPGDFYNEQFF.

On this clone itself: The CDR3 end lies 3 residues beyond the end of the read and is filled in from the germline J gene. V gene TRBV19 combines with J gene TRBJ1-2; D remains unclear. The CDR3 length is 14 residues. Germline lookup yields CDR1 LNHDA and CDR2 SQIVND (reference sequence). CDR3 DNA (partial): TGTGCCAGTAGCCGCACGGCTGGCACAGATACC. Protein sequence: CASSRTAGTDT. The full-length CDR3 reads as CASSRTAGTDTYTF.

To note about this clone: The observed sequence ends 3 residues before the CDR3 terminus, with the missing tail filled in from the germline J gene. This chain links TRBV28 with TRBJ2-5; the D call may be TRBD1 or TRBD2 (6 bases each). This CDR3 comprises 15 residues. V dropped 2 bases and J dropped 7 bases, with 17 bases sitting between them. In germline, CDR1 is MDHEN, CDR2 SYDVKM. Partial CDR3 DNA: TGTGCCAGCAGTTTACGGAAGGGCGGAGGGGGGACC. This codes for CASSLRKGGGGT. The complete CDR3 protein is CASSLRKGGGGTQYF.

Worth noting for this clone: The observed sequence ends 3 residues before the CDR3 terminus, with the missing tail filled in from the germline J gene. The sample holds other DNA sequences that translate to the same CDR3. The chain links TRBV6-2 or TRBV6-3 to TRBJ1-2; no reliable D call. Per the germline V gene, CDR1 is MNHEY and CDR2 is SVGEGT. Deletions cut 6 bases from V and 7 bases from J, with 21 bases between. The CDR3 sequence is 15 residues long. This CDR3 is CASSLPLGRLGGYTF. CDR3 DNA (partial): TGTGCCAGCAGCCTCCCCCTGGGTCGGCTAGGTGGC.

As concerns this clone: The CDR3 end falls 3 residues outside the read, so it is completed with the germline J gene. V is TRBV19 and J is TRBJ1-1; no firm D call. The CDR3 runs to 12 residues. Looked up from germline, CDR1 is LNHDA and CDR2 is SQIVND (reference sequence). The sequenced CDR3 bases are TGTGCCAGTAGTATGGGCCAAGAGACA. Translation: CASSMGQET. The complete CDR3 protein is CASSMGQETAFF.

Comment on this clone: The CDR3 end is not reached by the read, which stops 3 residues before it; the germline J gene fills it in. The J gene is TRBJ1-1, the V gene TRBV6-2 or TRBV6-3; tentative D call: TRBD1 (6 bases). The ends were cut back, 6 bases at V and 1 base at J, with 12 bases in the middle. Germline V gene sequence: CDR1 MNHEY, CDR2 SVGEGT. The CDR3 spans 14 residues. CDR3 protein: CASRPGTPNTEAFF. CDR3 DNA (partial): TGTGCCAGCAGACCCGGGACACCGAACACTGAA.

Of note for this clone: The read falls 3 residues short of the CDR3 end, and the missing part is taken from the germline J gene. The chain employs TRBV6-2 or TRBV6-3 and TRBJ2-1; the match to TRBD1 covers 8 bases. The trim removed 1 base at V and 2 bases at J, leaving 4 bases unmatched. The V gene's germline CDR1 is MNHEY and CDR2 SVGEGT. This CDR3 is 16 amino acids long. CDR3 bases read: TGTGCCAGCAGTTACTTGACAGGGGCTACCTACAATGAG. Translation gives CASSYLTGATYNE. The whole CDR3 protein reads CASSYLTGATYNEQFF.

About this clone itself: With the read ending 3 residues before the CDR3 end, the germline J gene is used to fill in that end. V is TRBV7-9 and J is TRBJ1-6; D might be TRBD1 (5 bases). Germline V gives CDR1 SEHNR, CDR2 FQNEAQ (reference sequence). V lost 1 base to trimming and J lost 10 bases, with 11 bases between them. CDR3 length: 14 residues. CDR3 loop: CASSLVQGNSPLHF. The DNA read from the CDR3 is TGTGCCAGCAGCTTAGTCCAGGGAAACTCACCC.

As for this clone: Coverage ceases 3 residues before the CDR3 finishes, and the germline J gene fills in the end. The V gene is TRBV30, the J gene TRBJ1-2; a weak D match, TRBD1 (5 bases). Germline lookup yields CDR1 GTSNPN and CDR2 SVGIG (reference sequence). Trimming removed 5 bases at V and 1 base at J, with 17 bases between. This CDR3 has 15 amino acids. The CDR3 loop is CAWGPVEGINYGYTF. The part of the CDR3 DNA that was read is TGTGCCTGGGGGCCCGTTGAGGGGATTAACTATGGC. The whole variable domain, remainder taken from reference TRBV30 and TRBJ1-2, is SQTIHQWPATLVQPVGSPLSLECTVEGTSNPNLYWYRQAAGRGLQLLFYSVGIGQISSEVPQNLSASRPQDRQFILSSKKLLLSDSGFYLCAWGPVEGINYGYTFGSGTRLTVV.

In the case of this clone: From the germline J gene comes the end of the CDR3, since the read stops 3 residues before it. V usage is TRBV29-1 and J usage is TRBJ2-4; D may be TRBD2 (5 bases). The CDR3 totals 12 residues. The germline CDR1 and CDR2 sequences are SQVTM and ANQGSEA. The sequenced CDR3 bases are TGCAGCGTTGAAGAAGCGGCGGGCACT. Encoded protein: CSVEEAAGT. The CDR3 in full is CSVEEAAGTQYF.

As regards this clone: The read finishes 3 residues shy of the CDR3 end, and the germline J gene is used to complete it. V gene TRBV5-6 combines with J gene TRBJ1-2, with D possibly TRBD1 on 5 matching bases. With 5 bases removed from V and 3 bases from J, the gap between germline ends came to 11 bases. The CDR3 totals 13 residues. From germline, CDR1 is SGHDT and CDR2 YYEEEE. The CDR3 spells CASSPDKYYGYTF. Incomplete CDR3 DNA: TGTGCCAGCAGTCCGGACAAGTACTATGGC.

Comments on this clone: With the read ending 3 residues before the CDR3 end, the germline J gene is used to fill in that end. The chain couples TRBV18 to TRBJ1-5, with D possibly TRBD1 on 6 matching bases. The CDR3 runs 16 residues. The V gene lost 3 bases and the J gene lost 0 bases, with 12 bases spanning the gap. Looked up from germline, CDR1 is KGHSH and CDR2 is LQKENI. The covered CDR3 bases are TGTGCCAGCTCACCCGGGACACCATATAGCAATCAGCCC. This codes for CASSPGTPYSNQP. The whole CDR3 is CASSPGTPYSNQPQHF.

A word on this clone: The observed sequence ends 3 residues before the CDR3 terminus, with the missing tail filled in from the germline J gene. V usage is TRBV11-3 and J usage is TRBJ2-1; tentative D call: TRBD2 (5 bases). This CDR3 contains 15 residues. The ends were cut back, 1 base at V and 4 bases at J, with 11 bases in the middle. CDR1 is SGHNT, CDR2 YENEEA, per germline. The CDR3 DNA, read in part, is TGTGCCAGCAGCTTAGGACTAACGACTTACAATGAG. Translated: CASSLGLTTYNE. The whole CDR3 protein is CASSLGLTTYNEQFF.

Points on this clone: One end of the junction fails to match germline, which may point to a read error. CDR3 sequence: CASSQGSSGSGTDTQYF. The DNA read from the CDR3 is TGCGCCAGCAGCCAAGGTTCTAGCGGGAGTGGCACAGATACG. V is TRBV4-2 and J is TRBJ2-3; 10 bases fit TRBD2. The read ends 3 residues shy of where the CDR3 ends; the end is completed using the germline J gene. The length of the CDR3 is 17 residues. Germline V CDR1 and CDR2: LGHNA, YNFKEQ.

In the case of this clone: The CDR3 end falls 3 residues outside the read, so it is completed with the germline J gene. This chain joins TRBV18 and TRBJ2-3, with D tentatively TRBD1 (6 bases). Trimming stripped 6 bases from V and 2 bases from J, with 15 bases between. Germline values: CDR1 KGHSH, CDR2 LQKENI. The CDR3 has 15 amino acids. This chain's CDR3 is CASSLQGIHTDTQYF. The part of the CDR3 DNA that was read is TGTGCCAGCTCCCTCCAGGGGATACACACAGATACG.

Concerning this clone: The CDR3 extends 3 residues past the end of the read, so its final part is completed from the germline J gene. The genes are TRBV5-8 and TRBJ2-1; D might be TRBD2 (6 bases). Per germline, CDR1 SGHTS and CDR2 YDEGEE. Trimming stripped 3 bases from V and 9 bases from J, with 16 bases between. The CDR3 loop spans 14 amino acids. CDR3 DNA, as far as it was read: TGTGCCAGCAGCTGGGGGGTTATGTCCGGTGAG. As protein: CASSWGVMSGE. The entire CDR3 reads CASSWGVMSGEQFF.

Comment on this clone: The read ends 3 residues before the CDR3 terminus; that terminus is restored from the germline J gene. The V gene is TRBV2, the J gene TRBJ1-6, with a weak D call TRBD1 (6 bases). This CDR3 spans 14 amino acids. V lost 6 bases and J 8 bases, leaving 14 bases between the germline ends. Germline V CDR1 and CDR2: SNHLY, FYNNEI. The CDR3 DNA, read in part, is TGTGCCAGCAGGGCGCTGGGGGGGCATTCACCC. Amino acid sequence: CASRALGGHSP. The whole CDR3 region reads CASRALGGHSPLHF.